This TCR beta chain was captured by sequencing in a study of control samples from healthy donors and cancer patients. Profiled with immunoSEQ multiplex PCR; TCRdb holds only in-frame clones, not every one. The table lists about 170,000 clones, about 90% of them singletons, with 12% in the top ten. This clone was observed many times. V gave up 4 bases and J gave up 3 bases; unmatched junction bases: 10. This CDR3 region has 16 residues. Germline CDR1 reads SGHRS; CDR2 reads YFSETQ. The chain joins TRBV5-1 to TRBJ1-5; 7 bases fit TRBD1. The sequence derives from a young man in good health. Sequenced: blood. CDR3 bases: TGCGCCAGCAGCCCAGGGGGGGCCAGGTCCAATCAGCCCCAGCATTTT. Its translation is CASSPGGARSNQPQHF.